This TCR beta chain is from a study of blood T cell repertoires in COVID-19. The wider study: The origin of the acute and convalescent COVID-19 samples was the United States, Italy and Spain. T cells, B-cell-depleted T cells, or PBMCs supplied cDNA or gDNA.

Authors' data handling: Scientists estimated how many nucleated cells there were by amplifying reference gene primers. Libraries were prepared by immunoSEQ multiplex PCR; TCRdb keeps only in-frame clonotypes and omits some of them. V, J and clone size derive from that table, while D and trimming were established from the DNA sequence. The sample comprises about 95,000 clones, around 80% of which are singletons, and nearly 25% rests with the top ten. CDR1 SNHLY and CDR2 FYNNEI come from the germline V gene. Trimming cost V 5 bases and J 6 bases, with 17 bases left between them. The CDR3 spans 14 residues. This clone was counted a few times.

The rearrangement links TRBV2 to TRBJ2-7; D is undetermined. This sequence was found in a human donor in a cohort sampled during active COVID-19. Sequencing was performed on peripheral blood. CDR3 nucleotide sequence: TGTGCCAGCAGTCCTATCCGTGCGGCCGCCGAGCAGTACTTC. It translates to CASSPIRAAAEQYF.